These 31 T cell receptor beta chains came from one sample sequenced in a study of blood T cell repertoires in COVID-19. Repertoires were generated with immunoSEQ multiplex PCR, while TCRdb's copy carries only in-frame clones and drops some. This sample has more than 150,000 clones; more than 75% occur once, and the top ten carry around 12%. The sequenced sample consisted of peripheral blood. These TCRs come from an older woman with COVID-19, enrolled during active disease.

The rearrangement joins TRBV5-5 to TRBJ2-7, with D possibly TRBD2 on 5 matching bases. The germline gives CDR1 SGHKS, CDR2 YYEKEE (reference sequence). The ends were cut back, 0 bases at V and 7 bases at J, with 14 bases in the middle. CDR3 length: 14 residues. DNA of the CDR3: TGTGCCAGCAGCTTGGGAACTAGAAGAAGGGAGCAGTACTTC. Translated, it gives CASSLGTRRREQYF. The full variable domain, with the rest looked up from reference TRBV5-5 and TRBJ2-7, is DAGVTQSPTHLIKTRGQQVTLRCSPISGHKSVSWYQQVLGQGPQFIFQYYEKEERGRGNFPDRFSARQFPNYSSELNVNALLLGDSALYLCASSLGTRRREQYFGPGTRLTVT.

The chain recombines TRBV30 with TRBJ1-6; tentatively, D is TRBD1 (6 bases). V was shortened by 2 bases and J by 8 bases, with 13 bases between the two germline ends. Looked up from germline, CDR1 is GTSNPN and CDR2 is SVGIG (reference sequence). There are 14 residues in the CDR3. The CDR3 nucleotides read TGTGCCTGGAGTAGGAGACAGGACGATTCACCCCTCCACTTT. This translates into CAWSRRQDDSPLHF.

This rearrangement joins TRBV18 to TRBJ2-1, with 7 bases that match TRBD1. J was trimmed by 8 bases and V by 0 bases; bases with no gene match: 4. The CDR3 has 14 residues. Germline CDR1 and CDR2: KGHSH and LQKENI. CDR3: CASSPPQGWYEQFF. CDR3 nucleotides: TGTGCCAGCTCACCACCACAGGGGTGGTATGAGCAGTTCTTC.

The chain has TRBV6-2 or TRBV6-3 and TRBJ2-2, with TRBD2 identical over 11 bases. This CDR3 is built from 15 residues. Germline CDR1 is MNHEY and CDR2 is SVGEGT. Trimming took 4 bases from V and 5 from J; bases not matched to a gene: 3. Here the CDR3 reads CASSLLAGGTGELFF. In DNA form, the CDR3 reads TGTGCCAGCAGTTTATTAGCGGGGGGGACCGGGGAGCTGTTTTTT.

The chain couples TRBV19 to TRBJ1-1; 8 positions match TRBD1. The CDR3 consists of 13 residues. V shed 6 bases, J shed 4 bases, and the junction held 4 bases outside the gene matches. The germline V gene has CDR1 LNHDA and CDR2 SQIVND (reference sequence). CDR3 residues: CASRLRGPTEAFF. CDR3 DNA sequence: TGTGCCAGTAGACTCAGGGGGCCCACTGAAGCTTTCTTT.

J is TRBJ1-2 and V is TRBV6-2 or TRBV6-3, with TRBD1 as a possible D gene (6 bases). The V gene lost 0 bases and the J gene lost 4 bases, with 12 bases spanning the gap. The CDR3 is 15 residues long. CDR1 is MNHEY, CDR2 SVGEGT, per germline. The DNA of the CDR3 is TGTGCCAGCAGTTACTCGAGTCCCAGGGGCTATGGCTACACCTTC. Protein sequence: CASSYSSPRGYGYTF.

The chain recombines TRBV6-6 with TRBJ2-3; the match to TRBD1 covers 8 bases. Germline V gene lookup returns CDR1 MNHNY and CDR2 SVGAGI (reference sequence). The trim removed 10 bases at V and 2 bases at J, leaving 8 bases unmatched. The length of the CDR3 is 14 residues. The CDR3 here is CATMGQAFTDTQYF. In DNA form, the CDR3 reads TGTGCCACGATGGGACAGGCCTTCACAGATACGCAGTATTTT.

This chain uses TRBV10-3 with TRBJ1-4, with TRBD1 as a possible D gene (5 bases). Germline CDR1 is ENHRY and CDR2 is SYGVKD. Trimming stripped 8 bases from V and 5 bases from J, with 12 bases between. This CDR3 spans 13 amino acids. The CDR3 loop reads CAIATALNEKLFF. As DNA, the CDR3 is TGTGCCATCGCGACAGCGTTAAATGAAAAACTGTTTTTT.

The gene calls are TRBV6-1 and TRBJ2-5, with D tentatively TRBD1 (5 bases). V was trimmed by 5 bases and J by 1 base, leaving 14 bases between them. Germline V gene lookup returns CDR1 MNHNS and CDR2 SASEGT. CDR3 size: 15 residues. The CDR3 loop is CASSPGWQGQETQYF. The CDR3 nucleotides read TGTGCCAGCAGTCCAGGATGGCAGGGCCAAGAGACCCAGTACTTC.

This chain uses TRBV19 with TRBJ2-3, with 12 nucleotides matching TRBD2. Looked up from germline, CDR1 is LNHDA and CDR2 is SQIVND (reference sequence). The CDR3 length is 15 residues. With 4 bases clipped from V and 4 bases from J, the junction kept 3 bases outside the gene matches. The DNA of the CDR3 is TGTGCCAGTAGTAGGACTAGCGGGACTGCAGATACGCAGTATTTT. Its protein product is CASSRTSGTADTQYF.

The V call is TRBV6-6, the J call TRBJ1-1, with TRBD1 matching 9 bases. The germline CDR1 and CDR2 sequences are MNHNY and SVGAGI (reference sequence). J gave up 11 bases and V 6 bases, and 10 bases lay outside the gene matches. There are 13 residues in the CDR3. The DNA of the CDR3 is TGTGCCAGCAGACCCAGACAGGGGGGTTACGCTTTCTTT. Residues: CASRPRQGGYAFF.

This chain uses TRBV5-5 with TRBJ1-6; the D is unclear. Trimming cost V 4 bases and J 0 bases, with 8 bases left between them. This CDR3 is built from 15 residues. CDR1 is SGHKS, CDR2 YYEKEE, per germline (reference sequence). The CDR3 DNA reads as TGTGCCAGCAGCCTTGAGAGCTCCTATAATTCACCCCTCCACTTT. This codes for CASSLESSYNSPLHF. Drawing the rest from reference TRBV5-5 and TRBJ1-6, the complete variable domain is DAGVTQSPTHLIKTRGQQVTLRCSPISGHKSVSWYQQVLGQGPQFIFQYYEKEERGRGNFPDRFSARQFPNYSSELNVNALLLGDSALYLCASSLESSYNSPLHFGNGTRLTVT.

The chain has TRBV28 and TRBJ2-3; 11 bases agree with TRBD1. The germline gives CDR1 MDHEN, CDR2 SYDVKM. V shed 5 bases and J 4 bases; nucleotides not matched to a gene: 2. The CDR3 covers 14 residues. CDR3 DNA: TGTGCCAGCAGTCGGACAGGGGGCGCAGATACGCAGTATTTT. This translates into CASSRTGGADTQYF.

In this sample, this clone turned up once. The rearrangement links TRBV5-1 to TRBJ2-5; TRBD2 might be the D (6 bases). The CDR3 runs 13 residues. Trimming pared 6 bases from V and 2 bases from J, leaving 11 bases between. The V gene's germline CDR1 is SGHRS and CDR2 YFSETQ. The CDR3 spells CASKLGGQETQYF. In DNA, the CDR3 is TGCGCCAGCAAATTAGGAGGGCAAGAGACCCAGTACTTC.

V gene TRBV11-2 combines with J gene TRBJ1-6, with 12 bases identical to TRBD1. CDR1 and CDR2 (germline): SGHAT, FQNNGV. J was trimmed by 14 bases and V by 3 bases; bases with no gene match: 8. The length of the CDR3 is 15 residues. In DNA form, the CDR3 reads TGTGCCAGCAGCTTCAAGGGGACAGGGGGCACAGCCCTCCACTTT. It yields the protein CASSFKGTGGTALHF.

The CDR3 DNA reads as TGTGCCAGCAGCTTAGTCCTAGCCTACGAGCAGTACTTC. It yields the protein CASSLVLAYEQYF. The chain employs TRBV7-9 and TRBJ2-7, with no clear D. There are 13 residues in the CDR3. Germline CDR1 is SEHNR and CDR2 is FQNEAQ (reference sequence). Trimming shortened V by 1 base and J by 2 bases, and 6 bases separated the two germline ends. Using reference TRBV7-9 and TRBJ2-7 for the parts outside the CDR3, the full variable domain is DTGVSQNPRHKITKRGQNVTFRCDPISEHNRLYWYRQTLGQGPEFLTYFQNEAQLEKSRLLSDRFSAERPKGSFSTLEIQRTEQGDSAMYLCASSLVLAYEQYFGPGTRLTVT.

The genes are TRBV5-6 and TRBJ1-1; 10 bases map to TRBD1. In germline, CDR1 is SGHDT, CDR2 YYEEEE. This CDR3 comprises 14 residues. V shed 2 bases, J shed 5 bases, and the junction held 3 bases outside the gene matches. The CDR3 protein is CASSFGQGETEAFF. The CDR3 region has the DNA TGTGCCAGCAGCTTTGGACAGGGGGAAACTGAAGCTTTCTTT.

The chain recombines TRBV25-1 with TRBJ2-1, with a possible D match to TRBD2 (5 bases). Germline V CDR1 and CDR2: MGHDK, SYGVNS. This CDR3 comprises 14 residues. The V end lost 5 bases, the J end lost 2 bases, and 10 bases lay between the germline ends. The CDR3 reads CASSPPGTYNEQFF. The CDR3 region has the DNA TGTGCCAGCAGTCCCCCGGGGACCTACAATGAGCAGTTCTTC.

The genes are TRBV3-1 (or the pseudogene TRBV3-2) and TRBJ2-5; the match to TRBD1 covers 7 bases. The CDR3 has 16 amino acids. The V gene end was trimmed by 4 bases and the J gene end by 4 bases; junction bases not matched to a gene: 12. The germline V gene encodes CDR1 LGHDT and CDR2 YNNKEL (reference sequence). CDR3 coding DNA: TGTGCCAGCAGCCTAGGGAATACAGGGGCCGGAGAGACCCAGTACTTC. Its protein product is CASSLGNTGAGETQYF.

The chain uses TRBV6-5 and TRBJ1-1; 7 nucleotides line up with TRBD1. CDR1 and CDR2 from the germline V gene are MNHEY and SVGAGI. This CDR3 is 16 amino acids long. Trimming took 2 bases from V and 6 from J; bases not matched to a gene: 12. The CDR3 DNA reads TGTGCCAGCAGTTACCGCCCCGAGGGGGCTTATCCTGAAGCTTTCTTT. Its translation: CASSYRPEGAYPEAFF.

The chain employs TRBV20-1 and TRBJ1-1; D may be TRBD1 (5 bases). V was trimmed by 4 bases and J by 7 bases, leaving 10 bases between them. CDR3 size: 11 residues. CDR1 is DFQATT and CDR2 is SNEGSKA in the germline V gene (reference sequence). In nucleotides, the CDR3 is TGCAGTGCTACAAGACAGCTTGAAGCTTTCTTT. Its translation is CSATRQLEAFF.

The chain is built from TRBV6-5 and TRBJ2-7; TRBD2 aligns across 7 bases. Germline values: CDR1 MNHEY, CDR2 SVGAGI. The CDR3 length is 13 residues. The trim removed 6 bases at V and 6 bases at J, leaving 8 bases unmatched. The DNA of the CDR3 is TGTGCCAGCAGGTCACTAGCGTCAGGCGAGCAGTACTTC. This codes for CASRSLASGEQYF.

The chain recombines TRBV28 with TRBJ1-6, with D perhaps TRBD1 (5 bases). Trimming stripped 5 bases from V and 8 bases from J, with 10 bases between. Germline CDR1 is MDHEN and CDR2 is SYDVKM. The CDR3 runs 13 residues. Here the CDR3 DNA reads TGTGCCAGCAGTCGTAGCAGGGATTCACCCCTCCACTTT. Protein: CASSRSRDSPLHF. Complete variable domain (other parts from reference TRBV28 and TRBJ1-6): DVKVTQSSRYLVKRTGEKVFLECVQDMDHENMFWYRQDPGLGLRLIYFSYDVKMKEKGDIPEGYSVSREKKERFSLILESASTNQTSMYLCASSRSRDSPLHFGNGTRLTVT.

The CDR3 sequence is CAISDREESEQYF. DNA of the CDR3: TGTGCCATCAGTGACAGGGAAGAGAGCGAGCAGTACTTC. V and J are TRBV10-3 and TRBJ2-7; TRBD1 is a possible D gene (5 bases). Germline V gives CDR1 ENHRY, CDR2 SYGVKD. Trimming cost V 3 bases and J 6 bases, with 12 bases left between them. The CDR3 has 13 amino acids.

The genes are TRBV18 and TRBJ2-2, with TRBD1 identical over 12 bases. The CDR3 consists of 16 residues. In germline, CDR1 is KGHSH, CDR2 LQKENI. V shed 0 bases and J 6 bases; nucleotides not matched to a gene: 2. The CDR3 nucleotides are TGTGCCAGCTCACCACCGGGACAGGGGGCGGCCGGGGAGCTGTTTTTT. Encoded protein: CASSPPGQGAAGELFF.

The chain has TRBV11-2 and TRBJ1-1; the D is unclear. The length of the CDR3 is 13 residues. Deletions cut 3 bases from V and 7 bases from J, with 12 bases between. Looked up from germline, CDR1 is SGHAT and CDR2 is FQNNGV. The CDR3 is CASSFDPTVEAFF. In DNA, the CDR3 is TGTGCCAGCAGCTTTGATCCCACAGTTGAAGCTTTCTTT.

The CDR3 coding sequence is TGTGCCAGCAGCCCAGAGGGGACAGCTAGTTATAGCAATCAGCCCCAGCATTTT. It is translated as CASSPEGTASYSNQPQHF. The chain has TRBV7-2 and TRBJ1-5; 7 bases match TRBD1. Germline lookup yields CDR1 SGHTA and CDR2 FQGNSA. This CDR3 comprises 18 residues. V was clipped by 5 bases and J by 0 bases; unmatched bases: 13. The full variable domain, with the rest looked up from reference TRBV7-2 and TRBJ1-5, is GAGVSQSPSNKVTEKGKDVELRCDPISGHTALYWYRQSLGQGLEFLIYFQGNSAPDKSGLPSDRFSAERTGGSVSTLTIQRTQQEDSAVYLCASSPEGTASYSNQPQHFGDGTRLSIL.

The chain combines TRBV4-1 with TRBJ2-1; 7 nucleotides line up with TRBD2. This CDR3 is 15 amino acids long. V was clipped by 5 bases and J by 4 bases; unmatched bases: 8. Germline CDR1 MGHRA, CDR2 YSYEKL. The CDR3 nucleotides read TGCGCCAGCAGCGTCGGACTAGGGGAATACAATGAGCAGTTCTTC. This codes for CASSVGLGEYNEQFF.

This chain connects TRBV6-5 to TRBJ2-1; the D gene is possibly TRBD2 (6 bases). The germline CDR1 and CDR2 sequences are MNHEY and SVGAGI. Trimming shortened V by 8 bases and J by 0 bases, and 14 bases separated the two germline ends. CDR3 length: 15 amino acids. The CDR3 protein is CASVGGPRSYNEQFF. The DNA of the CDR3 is TGTGCCAGCGTTGGAGGGCCGCGCTCCTACAATGAGCAGTTCTTC.

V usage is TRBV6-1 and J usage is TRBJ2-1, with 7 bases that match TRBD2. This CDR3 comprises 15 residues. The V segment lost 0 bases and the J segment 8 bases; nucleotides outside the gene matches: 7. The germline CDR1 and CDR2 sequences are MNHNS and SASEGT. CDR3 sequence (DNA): TGTGCCAGCAGTGAAGCGCTTAGCGGGTTTGATGAGCAGTTCTTC. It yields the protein CASSEALSGFDEQFF.

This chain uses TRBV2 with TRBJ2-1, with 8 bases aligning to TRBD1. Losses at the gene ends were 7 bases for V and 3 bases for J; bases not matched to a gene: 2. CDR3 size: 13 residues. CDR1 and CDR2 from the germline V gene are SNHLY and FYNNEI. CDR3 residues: CASKGQDYNEQFF. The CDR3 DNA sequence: TGTGCCAGCAAGGGACAGGACTACAATGAGCAGTTCTTC.